These 13 T cell receptor beta chains came from one sample sequenced in a study of cytomegalovirus exposure and HLA in healthy donors. Generated by immunoSEQ multiplex PCR, the TCRdb table keeps only in-frame clones and is missing some. The table lists 100,000 to 150,000 clones, about nine tenths of them singletons, with 2% to 2.5% in the top ten. Sequenced: PBMCs. These receptors all come from a young woman in good health and CMV-seronegative.

The chain couples TRBV2 to TRBJ1-2, with D possibly matching TRBD1 (6 bases). V dropped 10 bases and J dropped 4 bases, with 19 bases sitting between them. The CDR3 runs to 14 residues. Per germline, CDR1 SNHLY and CDR2 FYNNEI. DNA for the CDR3: TGTGCCAACTACCAAGGGGGGGCAAGCTATGGCTACACCTTC. It specifies CANYQGGASYGYTF.

This chain connects TRBV15 to TRBJ2-7; TRBD2 aligns across 12 bases. Unmatched junction bases numbered 15, after V lost 3 bases and J lost 6 bases. Per germline, CDR1 LNHNV and CDR2 YYDKDF (reference sequence). The CDR3 spans 18 residues. Here the CDR3 DNA reads TGTGCCACCAGCAGCGCCCATAATACTAGCGGGAGGATTGGCGAGCAGTACTTC. It specifies CATSSAHNTSGRIGEQYF.

This sequence joins TRBV2 and TRBJ1-2, with 11 bases matching TRBD1. Germline loops: CDR1 SNHLY, CDR2 FYNNEI. The CDR3 covers 15 residues. With 5 bases clipped from V and 7 bases from J, the junction kept 9 bases outside the gene matches. The CDR3 loop is CASSYNGQGAGGYTF. The CDR3 DNA reads as TGTGCCAGCAGTTATAACGGACAGGGGGCAGGTGGCTACACCTTC.

The rearrangement joins TRBV12-2 to TRBJ2-7; TRBD1 reflects the table's D call only, with no check against the DNA. TRBV12-2 is a recognized pseudogene. CDR3 length equals 16 residues. In nucleotides, the CDR3 is TGTGCAAGTCGCTTAGCTCAGGACAGGGGCTCCTACGAGCAGTACTTC. It codes for CASRLAQDRGSYEQYF.

The V and J genes are TRBV4-1 and TRBJ2-7; D call uncertain. There are 16 residues in the CDR3. The V gene lost 0 bases and the J gene lost 0 bases, with 12 bases spanning the gap. Looked up from germline, CDR1 is MGHRA and CDR2 is YSYEKL. The CDR3 bases are TGCGCCAGCAGCCAAGAGTCTGGGCGCAACTCCTACGAGCAGTACTTC. Protein product: CASSQESGRNSYEQYF.

The V call is TRBV6-5, the J call TRBJ2-5; 7 bases agree with TRBD1. Trimming removed 8 bases from V and 3 bases from J; junction bases left unmatched: 3. This CDR3 is 12 amino acids long. Per the germline V gene, CDR1 is MNHEY and CDR2 is SVGAGI. The CDR3 spells CASLGTEETQYF. The CDR3 DNA is TGTGCCAGCCTCGGGACAGAAGAGACCCAGTACTTC.

This clone was counted between two and nine times. The V gene is TRBV18, the J gene TRBJ2-7; TRBD1 matches at 11 bases. Trimming removed 3 bases from V and 6 bases from J; junction bases left unmatched: 1. This CDR3 spans 13 amino acids. CDR1 is KGHSH and CDR2 is LQKENI in the germline V gene. This CDR3 reads CASSPGQGGEQYF. The CDR3 DNA is TGTGCCAGCTCACCGGGACAGGGGGGCGAGCAGTACTTC.

The chain joins TRBV28 to TRBJ2-1; tentative D call: TRBD2 (7 bases). The CDR3 is made up of 12 amino acids. Per germline, CDR1 MDHEN and CDR2 SYDVKM. V lost 10 bases, J lost 6 bases, and 13 bases lay in between. The CDR3 DNA is TGTGCCACAAGGGGGGGGCCCAATGAGCAGTTCTTC. Translated: CATRGGPNEQFF.

The V and J genes are TRBV6-5 and TRBJ2-3; the D gene is possibly TRBD1 (6 bases). Trimming left V 0 bases short and J 4 bases short, with 11 bases between. Germline CDR1 reads MNHEY; CDR2 reads SVGAGI. The CDR3 has 15 residues. CDR3 coding DNA: TGTGCCAGCAGTTACTCGCAGGACAGCTCAGATACGCAGTATTTT. Translated: CASSYSQDSSDTQYF.

Details on this clone: This specimen includes other DNA sequences encoding the same CDR3. The rearrangement links TRBV18 to TRBJ2-1, with no clear D. CDR1 is KGHSH and CDR2 is LQKENI in the germline V gene. The CDR3 is 14 amino acids. V was clipped by 2 bases and J by 3 bases, with 8 bases between them. The CDR3 reads CASSPGLDYNEQFF. Here the CDR3 DNA reads TGTGCCAGCTCACCAGGGCTTGACTACAATGAGCAGTTCTTC.

The chain recombines TRBV5-1 with TRBJ2-7, with a tentative D call TRBD2 (7 bases). This CDR3 is built from 15 residues. Germline V gives CDR1 SGHRS, CDR2 YFSETQ. V gave up 2 bases and J gave up 6 bases, with 18 bases separating them. The CDR3 bases are TGCGCCAGCAGCTTCTTAGTGGGAGGGGGACTCGAGCAGTACTTC. Protein product: CASSFLVGGGLEQYF.

V gene TRBV14 combines with J gene TRBJ2-1; TRBD2 matches 10 bases. This CDR3 has 16 amino acids. Germline CDR1 SGHDN, CDR2 FVKESK. V trimming: 5 bases; J trimming: 7 bases; junction bases outside the gene matches: 11. The CDR3 sequence: CASSDPSGGGWNEQFF. The CDR3 DNA is TGTGCCAGCAGCGACCCTAGCGGGGGCGGGTGGAATGAGCAGTTCTTC. Full variable domain (outside the CDR3, taken from reference TRBV14 and TRBJ2-1): EAGVTQFPSHSVIEKGQTVTLRCDPISGHDNLYWYRRVMGKEIKFLLHFVKESKQDESGMPNNRFLAERTGGTYSTLKVQPAELEDSGVYFCASSDPSGGGWNEQFFGPGTRLTVL.

The gene calls are TRBV5-6 and TRBJ2-5, with 8 positions matching TRBD2. This CDR3 has 14 residues. The ends lost 2 bases at V and 7 bases at J; junction bases unmatched: 7. Germline V gene lookup returns CDR1 SGHDT and CDR2 YYEEEE. The CDR3 sequence: CASSFAGRAWTQYF. CDR3 in DNA: TGTGCCAGCAGCTTCGCCGGGAGGGCTTGGACCCAGTACTTC. The variable domain in full, completed from reference TRBV5-6 and TRBJ2-5, reads DAGVTQSPTHLIKTRGQQVTLRCSPKSGHDTVSWYQQALGQGPQFIFQYYEEEERQRGNFPDRFSGHQFPNYSSELNVNALLLGDSALYLCASSFAGRAWTQYFGPGTRLLVL.